Listed here are 2 T cell receptor beta chains from one sample, sequenced in a study of CD4 T cell repertoires in COVID-19. Method: immunoSEQ multiplex PCR; TCRdb's copy keeps in-frame clones and lacks some. This table holds about 440 clones, around 26% found once. Antigen-reactive proliferating T cell lines came from CFSE-labeled cells given autologous monocytes and SARS-CoV-2 spike or nucleoprotein. Antigen specificity for these receptors is unknown. Sequenced material: effector memory CD4+ T cells, cultured in vitro, taken after recovery from COVID-19. These receptors all come from a human donor who had COVID-19.

This clone is deemed hyperexpanded. The V gene is TRBV2, the J gene TRBJ2-2, with D uncertain. V lost 4 bases and J lost 0, with 12 bases in between. CDR3 length equals 16 residues. CDR1 is SNHLY and CDR2 is FYNNEI in the germline V gene. This chain's CDR3 is CASSANLPANTGELFF. CDR3 nucleotides: TGTGCCAGCAGTGCGAATCTACCTGCGAACACCGGGGAGCTGTTTTTT.

This clone is medium-sized by share. The chain has TRBV6-1 and TRBJ1-1; D is possibly TRBD1 (5 bases). V gave up 5 bases and J gave up 6 bases, with 13 bases separating them. The CDR3 runs to 13 residues. Germline CDR1 reads MNHNS; CDR2 reads SASEGT. This chain's CDR3 is CASSSGRAPEAFF. In nucleotides, the CDR3 is TGTGCCAGCAGTTCGGGCAGGGCTCCTGAAGCTTTCTTT.